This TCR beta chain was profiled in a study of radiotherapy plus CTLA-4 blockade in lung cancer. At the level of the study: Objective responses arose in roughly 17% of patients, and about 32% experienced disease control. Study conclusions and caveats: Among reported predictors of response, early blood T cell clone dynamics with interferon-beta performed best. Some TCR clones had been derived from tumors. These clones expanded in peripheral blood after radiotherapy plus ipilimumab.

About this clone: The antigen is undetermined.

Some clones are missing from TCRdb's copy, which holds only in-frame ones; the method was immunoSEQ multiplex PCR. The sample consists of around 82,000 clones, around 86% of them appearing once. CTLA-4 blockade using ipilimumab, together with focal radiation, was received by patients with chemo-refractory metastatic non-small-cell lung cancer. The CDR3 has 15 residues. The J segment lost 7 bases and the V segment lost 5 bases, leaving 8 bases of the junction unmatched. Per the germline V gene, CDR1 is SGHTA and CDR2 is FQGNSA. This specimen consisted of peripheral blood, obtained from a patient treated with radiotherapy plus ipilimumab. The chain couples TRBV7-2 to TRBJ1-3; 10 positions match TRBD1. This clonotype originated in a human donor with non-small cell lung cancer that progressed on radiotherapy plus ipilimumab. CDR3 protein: CASSPRQGAYNTIYF. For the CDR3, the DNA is TGTGCCAGCAGCCCGAGACAGGGGGCCTATAACACCATATATTTT.